This T cell receptor (beta chain) derives from a study of blood T cell repertoires in COVID-19. At the level of the study: COVID-19 samples collected from the United States, Italy and Spain covered acute and convalescent phases.

The assay was immunoSEQ multiplex PCR, and TCRdb's table has in-frame clones only and misses some. The sample contains about 220,000 clones, under 90% of which appear only once. CDR1 and CDR2 from the germline V gene are SGDLS and YYNGEE. The CDR3 is 16 residues long. With 2 bases clipped from V and 3 bases from J, the junction kept 3 bases outside the gene matches. The chain couples TRBV9 to TRBJ2-3; TRBD2 aligns across 13 bases. Input material: PBMCs or T cells enriched from blood (not recorded which). This TCR derives from a woman aged 55-69 years who had recovered from COVID-19. CDR3 sequence (DNA): TGTGCCAGCAGCGTCGGGACTAGCGGGACGACAGATACGCAGTATTTT. This encodes CASSVGTSGTTDTQYF.